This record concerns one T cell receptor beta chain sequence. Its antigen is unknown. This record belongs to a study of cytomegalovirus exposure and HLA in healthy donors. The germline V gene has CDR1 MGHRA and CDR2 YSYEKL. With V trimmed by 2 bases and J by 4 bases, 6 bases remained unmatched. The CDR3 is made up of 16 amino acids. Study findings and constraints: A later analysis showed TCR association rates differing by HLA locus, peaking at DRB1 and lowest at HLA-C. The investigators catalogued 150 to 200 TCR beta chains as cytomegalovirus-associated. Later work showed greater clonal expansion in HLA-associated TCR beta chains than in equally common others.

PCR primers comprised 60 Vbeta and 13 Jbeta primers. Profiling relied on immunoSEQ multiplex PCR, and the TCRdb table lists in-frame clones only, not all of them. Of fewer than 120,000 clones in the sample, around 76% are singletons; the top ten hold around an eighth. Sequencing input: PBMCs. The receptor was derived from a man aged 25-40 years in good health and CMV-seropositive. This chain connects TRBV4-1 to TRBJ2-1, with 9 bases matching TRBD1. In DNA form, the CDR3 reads TGCGCCAGCAGCCAAAGACAGGGGGGAGGGTACAATGAGCAGTTCTTC. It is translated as CASSQRQGGGYNEQFF.